This note documents a single T cell receptor beta chain sequence. Its antigen is currently unknown. PCR was performed a second time for about 7 to 11 cycles using a sample-barcoded 5' primer and a J-beta primer mix. TCRdb fed the 5' RACE reads into MiXCR, producing one record per CDR3 protein. The data contain some 760,000 distinct CDR3 sequences, approximately 25% of them singletons. The data originate from a study of blood T cells in healthy people across ages. Trimming cost V 8 bases and J 1 base, with 10 bases left between them. The germline V gene encodes CDR1 SQVTM and CDR2 ANQGSEA. CDR3 length: 12 amino acids. General observations from the study: With age, beta diversity per million T cells declined roughly linearly, significantly by 30 to 40. Naive T cell percentage and TCR beta diversity correlated strongly. There were more naive CD4+ cells and higher diversity in long-lived donors than in aged donors.

These data also formed part of another study, on T cells of mothers and their children.

Source material: blood. The clonotype comes from a boy between 10 and 17 years old in good health. The chain is built from TRBV29-1 and TRBJ2-3; D is unclear. CDR3 amino acids: CSSKDGTDTQYF. CDR3 DNA sequence: TGCAGCTCAAAGGATGGCACAGATACGCAGTATTTT.